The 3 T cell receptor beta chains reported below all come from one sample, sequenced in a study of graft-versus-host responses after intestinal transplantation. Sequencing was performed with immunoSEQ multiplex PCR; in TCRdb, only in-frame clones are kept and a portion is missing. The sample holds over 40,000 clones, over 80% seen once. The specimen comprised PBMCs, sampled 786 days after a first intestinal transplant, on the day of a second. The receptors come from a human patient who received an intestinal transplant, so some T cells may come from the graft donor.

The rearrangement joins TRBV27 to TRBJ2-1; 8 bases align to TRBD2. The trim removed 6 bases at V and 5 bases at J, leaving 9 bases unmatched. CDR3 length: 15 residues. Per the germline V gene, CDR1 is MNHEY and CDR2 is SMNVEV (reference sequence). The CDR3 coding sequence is TGTGCCAGCAGGTGGGCTAGCGGGTTTAACAATGAGCAGTTCTTC. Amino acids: CASRWASGFNNEQFF.

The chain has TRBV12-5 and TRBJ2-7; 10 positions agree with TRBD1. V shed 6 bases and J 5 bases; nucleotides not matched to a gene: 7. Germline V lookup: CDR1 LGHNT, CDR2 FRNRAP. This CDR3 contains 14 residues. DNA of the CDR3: TGTGCTAGTGGGGAGGGACAGGGGAGACACGAGCAGTACTTC. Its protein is CASGEGQGRHEQYF. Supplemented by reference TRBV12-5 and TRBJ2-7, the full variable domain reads DARVTQTPRHKVTEMGQEVTMRCQPILGHNTVFWYRQTMMQGLELLAYFRNRAPLDDSGMPKDRFSAEMPDATLATLKIQPSEPRDSAVYFCASGEGQGRHEQYFGPGTRLTVT.

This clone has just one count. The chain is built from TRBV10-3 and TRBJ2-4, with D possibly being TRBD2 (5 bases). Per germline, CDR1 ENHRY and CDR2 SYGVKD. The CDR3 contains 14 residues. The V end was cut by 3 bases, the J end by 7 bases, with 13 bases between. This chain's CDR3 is CAISDSGIANIQYF. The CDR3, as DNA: TGTGCCATCAGTGATTCCGGGATCGCCAACATTCAGTACTTC.